This TCR beta chain originates from a study of cytomegalovirus exposure and HLA in healthy donors. Looked up from germline, CDR1 is SNHLY and CDR2 is FYNNEI. V lost 4 bases to trimming and J lost 0 bases, with 2 bases between them. The CDR3 sequence is 12 residues long. Vbeta (60) and Jbeta (13) primers were used in the PCR. Using immunoSEQ multiplex PCR, the repertoire was profiled, and TCRdb retains in-frame clones only, with some absent. The sample records about 120,000 clones, around three quarters being singletons. The genes are TRBV2 and TRBJ2-3; no firm D call. The TCR comes from a woman aged 25 to 39 in good health and CMV-seropositive. Source material: PBMCs. CDR3 nucleotides: TGTGCCAGCAGTGTAAGCACAGATACGCAGTATTTT. Amino acids: CASSVSTDTQYF.